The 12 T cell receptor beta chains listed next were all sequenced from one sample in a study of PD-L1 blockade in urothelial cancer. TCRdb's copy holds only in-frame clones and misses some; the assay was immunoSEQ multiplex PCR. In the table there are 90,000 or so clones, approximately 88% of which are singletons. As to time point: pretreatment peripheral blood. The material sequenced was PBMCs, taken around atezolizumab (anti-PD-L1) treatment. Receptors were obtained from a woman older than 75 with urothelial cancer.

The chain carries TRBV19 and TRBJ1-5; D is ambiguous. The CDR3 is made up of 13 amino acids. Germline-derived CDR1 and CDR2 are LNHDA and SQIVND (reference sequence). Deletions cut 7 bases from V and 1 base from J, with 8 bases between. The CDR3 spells CASTLRSNQPQHF. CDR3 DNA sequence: TGTGCCAGTACCCTACGGAGCAATCAGCCCCAGCATTTT.

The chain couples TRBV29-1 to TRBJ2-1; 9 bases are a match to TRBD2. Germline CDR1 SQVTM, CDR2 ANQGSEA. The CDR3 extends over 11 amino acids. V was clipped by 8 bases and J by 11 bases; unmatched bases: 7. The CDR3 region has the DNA TGCAGCTCAAATAGCGGGAGTAAGCAGTTCTTC. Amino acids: CSSNSGSKQFF.

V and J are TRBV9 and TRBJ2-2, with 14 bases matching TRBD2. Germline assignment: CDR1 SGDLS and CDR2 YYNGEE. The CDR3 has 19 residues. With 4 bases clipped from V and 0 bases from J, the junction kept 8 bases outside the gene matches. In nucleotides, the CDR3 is TGTGCCAGCAGCCCCCACGGACTAGCGGGAGGCGCGAACACCGGGGAGCTGTTTTTT. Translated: CASSPHGLAGGANTGELFF. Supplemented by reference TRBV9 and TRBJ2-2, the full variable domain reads DSGVTQTPKHLITATGQRVTLRCSPRSGDLSVYWYQQSLDQGLQFLIQYYNGEERAKGNILERFSAQQFPDLHSELNLSSLELGDSALYFCASSPHGLAGGANTGELFFGEGSRLTVL.

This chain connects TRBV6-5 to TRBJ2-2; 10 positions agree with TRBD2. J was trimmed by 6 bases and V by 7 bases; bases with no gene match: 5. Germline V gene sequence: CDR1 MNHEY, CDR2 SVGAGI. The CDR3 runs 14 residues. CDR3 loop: CASTPLAGAGELFF. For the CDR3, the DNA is TGTGCCAGCACCCCGCTAGCGGGAGCCGGGGAGCTGTTTTTT.

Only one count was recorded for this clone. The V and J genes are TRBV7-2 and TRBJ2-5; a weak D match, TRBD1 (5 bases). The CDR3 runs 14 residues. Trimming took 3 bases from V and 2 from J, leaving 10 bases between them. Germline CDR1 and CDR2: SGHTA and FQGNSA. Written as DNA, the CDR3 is TGTGCCAGCAGCTTCGCAGGGCTACAAGAGACCCAGTACTTC. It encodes CASSFAGLQETQYF.

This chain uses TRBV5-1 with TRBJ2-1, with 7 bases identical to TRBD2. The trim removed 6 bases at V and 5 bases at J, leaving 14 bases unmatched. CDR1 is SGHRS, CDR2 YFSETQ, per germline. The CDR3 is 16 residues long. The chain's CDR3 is CASTPGNSGPNNEQFF. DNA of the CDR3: TGCGCCAGCACCCCGGGAAATAGCGGGCCTAACAATGAGCAGTTCTTC.

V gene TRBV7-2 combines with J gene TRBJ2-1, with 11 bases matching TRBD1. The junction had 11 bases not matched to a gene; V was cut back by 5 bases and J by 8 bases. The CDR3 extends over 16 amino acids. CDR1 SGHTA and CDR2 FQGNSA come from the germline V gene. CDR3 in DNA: TGTGCCAGCAGCCAACCCGGGACAGGGGGTATCGATGAGCAGTTCTTC. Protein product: CASSQPGTGGIDEQFF.

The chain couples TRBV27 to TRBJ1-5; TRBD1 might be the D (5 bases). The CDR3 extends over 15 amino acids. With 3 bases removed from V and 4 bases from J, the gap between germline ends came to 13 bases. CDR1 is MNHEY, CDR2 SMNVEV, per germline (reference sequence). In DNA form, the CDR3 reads TGTGCCAGCAGTTTTAGTTCAGGGCAAAATCAGCCCCAGCATTTT. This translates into CASSFSSGQNQPQHF.

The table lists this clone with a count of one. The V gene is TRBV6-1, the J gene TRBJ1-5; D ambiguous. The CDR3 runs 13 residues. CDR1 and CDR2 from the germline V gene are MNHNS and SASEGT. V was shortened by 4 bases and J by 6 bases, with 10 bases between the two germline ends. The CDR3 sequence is CASSGERRQPQHF. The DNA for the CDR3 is TGTGCCAGCAGTGGTGAGCGGCGTCAGCCCCAGCATTTT.

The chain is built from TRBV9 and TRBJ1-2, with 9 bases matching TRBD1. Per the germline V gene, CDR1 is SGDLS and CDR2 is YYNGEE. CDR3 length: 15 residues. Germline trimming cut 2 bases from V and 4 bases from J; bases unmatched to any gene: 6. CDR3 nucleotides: TGTGCCAGCAGCGTTGGAACAGGGGGCCCCTATGGCTACACCTTC. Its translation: CASSVGTGGPYGYTF.

The CDR3 bases are TGTGCCACCAGCAGAGACGGCACTGAAGCTTTCTTT. Encoded protein: CATSRDGTEAFF. This chain connects TRBV15 to TRBJ1-1; D gene unclear. Germline V gene lookup returns CDR1 LNHNV and CDR2 YYDKDF (reference sequence). CDR3 length: 12 residues. V lost 0 bases, J lost 4 bases, and 3 bases lay in between.

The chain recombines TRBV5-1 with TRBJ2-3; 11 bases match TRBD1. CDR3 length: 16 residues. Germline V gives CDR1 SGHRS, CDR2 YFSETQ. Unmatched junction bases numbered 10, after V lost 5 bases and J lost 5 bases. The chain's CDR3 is CASRKSGTGGGDTQYF. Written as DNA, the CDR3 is TGCGCCAGCAGAAAGTCGGGGACAGGGGGAGGAGATACGCAGTATTTT.